One sample yielded the 32 T cell receptor beta chains listed below, sequenced in a study of T cell responses to AZD1222 COVID-19 vaccine. This table comes from immunoSEQ multiplex PCR, and its TCRdb copy is limited to in-frame clones, with some not included. The sample includes about 94,000 clones, roughly 90% of them seen just once. The sequencing here drew on peripheral blood, taken 28 days after the second AZD1222 dose. The source is an adult who received the AZD1222 COVID-19 vaccine.

V gene TRBV7-8 combines with J gene TRBJ1-2, with 12 nucleotides matching TRBD1. Per germline, CDR1 SGHVS and CDR2 FQNEAQ. The CDR3 totals 16 residues. Losses at the gene ends were 1 base for V and 4 bases for J; bases not matched to a gene: 4. The CDR3 region is CASSLEGDRGPYGYTF. In DNA form, the CDR3 reads TGTGCCAGCAGCTTAGAAGGGGACAGGGGGCCCTATGGCTACACCTTC.

The gene calls are TRBV27 and TRBJ2-1, with 7 bases fitting TRBD1. Germline V gene lookup returns CDR1 MNHEY and CDR2 SMNVEV (reference sequence). The V and J ends lost 5 bases and 2 bases, in that order; junction bases with no gene match: 3. The CDR3 is 14 amino acids. For the CDR3, the DNA is TGTGCCAGCAGTAGAGGGGGCGCCTACAATGAGCAGTTCTTC. Translating gives CASSRGGAYNEQFF.

The CDR3 nucleotides are TGTGCCAGCAGCTACAGGGAGGGAGTTAGATCACCCCTCCACTTT. Amino acids: CASSYREGVRSPLHF. The chain joins TRBV6-5 to TRBJ1-6, with TRBD1 as a possible D gene (6 bases). The CDR3 is 15 residues long. Per the germline V gene, CDR1 is MNHEY and CDR2 is SVGAGI. V lost 6 bases and J 10 bases, leaving 19 bases between the germline ends.

The V and J genes are TRBV4-1 and TRBJ2-7; 9 nucleotides line up with TRBD2. The V gene end was trimmed by 0 bases and the J gene end by 2 bases; junction bases not matched to a gene: 2. In germline, CDR1 is MGHRA, CDR2 YSYEKL. The CDR3 loop spans 15 amino acids. This CDR3 is CASSQDLAGPYEQYF. CDR3 in DNA: TGCGCCAGCAGCCAAGATCTAGCGGGGCCCTACGAGCAGTACTTC.

As DNA, the CDR3 is TGCGCCAGCAGCTTGGCCTTGGCTAGCACCTACAATGAGCAGTTCTTC. This translates into CASSLALASTYNEQFF. This rearrangement joins TRBV5-1 to TRBJ2-1; D possibly corresponds to TRBD2 (5 bases). Germline V gene lookup returns CDR1 SGHRS and CDR2 YFSETQ. V lost 0 bases and J 2 bases, leaving 12 bases between the germline ends. The CDR3 runs to 16 residues.

The chain joins TRBV13 to TRBJ1-1; D gene ambiguous. The CDR3 is 13 residues long. CDR1 is PRHDT, CDR2 FYEKMQ, per germline (reference sequence). The V end was cut by 1 base, the J end by 1 base, with 4 bases between. The DNA for the CDR3 is TGTGCCAGCAGCTTAGCAAGGAACACTGAAGCTTTCTTT. Translation gives CASSLARNTEAFF.

The rearrangement links TRBV6-2 or TRBV6-3 to TRBJ2-7, with 8 bases fitting TRBD1. The germline V gene encodes CDR1 MNHEY and CDR2 SVGEGT. Trimming removed 0 bases from V and 5 bases from J; junction bases left unmatched: 9. The CDR3 loop spans 16 amino acids. The CDR3 spells CASSYSTSRGLHEQYF. The CDR3 region has the DNA TGTGCCAGCAGTTACTCAACGTCCAGGGGGCTCCACGAGCAGTACTTC.

The CDR3: CASSLPTGNTEAFF. The CDR3 DNA sequence: TGTGCCAGCAGCTTACCCACCGGTAACACTGAAGCTTTCTTT. This chain links TRBV7-9 with TRBJ1-1; no definite D call. The V gene's germline CDR1 is SEHNR and CDR2 FQNEAQ (reference sequence). The CDR3 contains 14 residues. Trimming cost V 2 bases and J 2 bases, with 9 bases left between them. The full variable domain, with the rest looked up from reference TRBV7-9 and TRBJ1-1, is DTGVSQNPRHKITKRGQNVTFRCDPISEHNRLYWYRQTLGQGPEFLTYFQNEAQLEKSRLLSDRFSAERPKGSFSTLEIQRTEQGDSAMYLCASSLPTGNTEAFFGQGTRLTVV.

This chain joins TRBV9 and TRBJ2-7; 10 nucleotides match TRBD1. In germline, CDR1 is SGDLS, CDR2 YYNGEE. J gave up 0 bases and V 4 bases, and 10 bases lay outside the gene matches. This CDR3 is 17 amino acids long. The CDR3 DNA is TGTGCCAGCAGCTTGGGGTGGGGACAGGGGAGCTCCTACGAGCAGTACTTC. The encoded protein is CASSLGWGQGSSYEQYF.

The chain joins TRBV6-6 to TRBJ1-5; possibly TRBD1 for D (5 bases). V was cut by 7 bases and J by 6 bases, with 13 bases left in between. From germline, CDR1 is MNHNY and CDR2 SVGAGI (reference sequence). The CDR3 sequence is 13 residues long. CDR3: CASTTGRGQPQHF. DNA for the CDR3: TGTGCCAGCACCACCGGTAGGGGTCAGCCCCAGCATTTT.

The chain employs TRBV9 and TRBJ1-2, with D hard to call. This CDR3 region has 15 residues. V lost 2 bases and J lost 0, with 11 bases in between. Germline values: CDR1 SGDLS, CDR2 YYNGEE. This CDR3 is CASSVIGRANYGYTF. The CDR3 DNA is TGTGCCAGCAGCGTTATCGGCCGGGCTAACTATGGCTACACCTTC.

The J gene is TRBJ1-2, the V gene TRBV7-9; D gene ambiguous. The CDR3 runs to 13 residues. Trimming stripped 4 bases from V and 3 bases from J, with 9 bases between. Germline CDR1 SEHNR, CDR2 FQNEAQ (reference sequence). CDR3 region: CASSSAHHYGYTF. CDR3 DNA: TGTGCCAGCAGCTCGGCCCACCACTATGGCTACACCTTC. The full variable domain, with the rest looked up from reference TRBV7-9 and TRBJ1-2, is DTGVSQNPRHKITKRGQNVTFRCDPISEHNRLYWYRQTLGQGPEFLTYFQNEAQLEKSRLLSDRFSAERPKGSFSTLEIQRTEQGDSAMYLCASSSAHHYGYTFGSGTRLTVV.

This rearrangement joins TRBV24-1 to TRBJ2-5; the D is unclear. Germline assignment: CDR1 KGHDR and CDR2 SFDVKD. CDR3 length equals 13 residues. V was shortened by 2 bases and J by 0 bases, with 3 bases between the two germline ends. The CDR3 bases are TGTGCCACCAGTGATTGGAACCAAGAGACCCAGTACTTC. Amino acids: CATSDWNQETQYF.

The CDR3 DNA reads as TGTGCCAGCAGCCCCGCGGATGGGGTTGGAGGGCTGAACACTGAAGCTTTCTTT. Translating gives CASSPADGVGGLNTEAFF. J is TRBJ1-1 and V is TRBV3-1 (or the pseudogene TRBV3-2); D is unresolved. The V gene lost 4 bases and the J gene lost 0 bases, with 21 bases spanning the gap. The CDR3 is 18 amino acids. CDR1 and CDR2 (germline): LGHDT, YNNKEL (reference sequence).

This chain joins TRBV7-8 and TRBJ2-1, with D possibly TRBD1 on 6 matching bases. Between the trimmed V and J ends, which lost 4 bases and 1 base, there was a span of 11 bases. Germline V gene lookup returns CDR1 SGHVS and CDR2 FQNEAQ. This CDR3 has 15 residues. Here the CDR3 reads CASSYREQSYNEQFF. The DNA of the CDR3 is TGTGCCAGCAGCTACAGGGAACAGTCCTACAATGAGCAGTTCTTC.

The J gene is TRBJ2-7, the V gene TRBV27; the D gene is possibly TRBD2 (5 bases). The germline V gene encodes CDR1 MNHEY and CDR2 SMNVEV (reference sequence). Deletions cut 6 bases from V and 6 bases from J, with 18 bases between. This CDR3 contains 14 residues. CDR3 region: CASSFSARGSEQYF. Written as DNA, the CDR3 is TGTGCCAGCAGCTTCTCAGCTCGAGGGTCCGAGCAGTACTTC.

The rearrangement joins TRBV4-2 to TRBJ2-5; possible D gene TRBD2, 7 bases. V was trimmed by 3 bases and J by 5 bases, leaving 25 bases between them. The germline V gene encodes CDR1 LGHNA and CDR2 YNFKEQ. The CDR3 covers 18 residues. The CDR3 region has the DNA TGTGCCAGCAGCCACCGGGGGCTAGCGGAGATACCAGCGGAGACCCAGTACTTC. As protein: CASSHRGLAEIPAETQYF.

The chain has TRBV4-2 and TRBJ2-1; 12 bases align to TRBD2. This CDR3 region has 18 residues. Germline V gene lookup returns CDR1 LGHNA and CDR2 YNFKEQ. The trim removed 0 bases at V and 3 bases at J, leaving 6 bases unmatched. The CDR3 sequence: CASSQDPRTSGNYNEQFF. The CDR3 DNA is TGTGCCAGCAGCCAAGACCCCCGGACTAGCGGGAACTACAATGAGCAGTTCTTC.

The chain combines TRBV4-3 with TRBJ1-6; no reliable D call. The CDR3 covers 16 residues. Trimming left V 0 bases short and J 9 bases short, with 15 bases between. From germline, CDR1 is LGHNA and CDR2 YSLEER. The CDR3 reads CASSQERAIRSSPLHF. CDR3 in DNA: TGCGCCAGCAGCCAAGAGAGGGCCATCCGCAGTTCACCCCTCCACTTT.

The gene calls are TRBV19 and TRBJ2-7; 9 bases are a match to TRBD2. Trimming took 6 bases from V and 3 from J; bases not matched to a gene: 15. The CDR3 has 17 amino acids. Germline V CDR1 and CDR2: LNHDA, SQIVND (reference sequence). The CDR3 DNA reads TGTGCCAGTAGCCCCGCGCTAGCGGGGAACAAGGGCTACGAGCAGTACTTC. This sequence encodes CASSPALAGNKGYEQYF.

The gene calls are TRBV6-5 and TRBJ2-1; D call uncertain. The CDR3 sequence is 13 residues long. Germline V gives CDR1 MNHEY, CDR2 SVGAGI. V was trimmed by 6 bases and J by 6 bases, leaving 12 bases between them. CDR3 in DNA: TGTGCCAGCAGCCCCCCGTACACCAATGAGCAGTTCTTC. This codes for CASSPPYTNEQFF.

The V call is TRBV12-3 or TRBV12-4, the J call TRBJ2-7; D unclear. V lost 1 base and J lost 4, with 5 bases in between. The CDR3 is 12 residues long. The CDR3 DNA sequence: TGTGCCAGCAGTTTAGAGGGATACGAGCAGTACTTC. This translates into CASSLEGYEQYF.

This rearrangement joins TRBV5-4 to TRBJ2-1, with TRBD1 as a possible D gene (5 bases). Germline loops: CDR1 SGHNT, CDR2 YYREEE (reference sequence). V lost 3 bases and J lost 9, with 16 bases in between. This CDR3 has 14 amino acids. The CDR3 here is CASSSTLGEVEQFF. CDR3 in DNA: TGTGCCAGCAGCTCCACGCTAGGGGAAGTTGAGCAGTTCTTC.

The chain carries TRBV28 and TRBJ2-7; 9 nucleotides agree with TRBD1. V trimming: 4 bases; J trimming: 1 base; junction bases outside the gene matches: 5. CDR1 and CDR2 (germline): MDHEN, SYDVKM. The CDR3 has 15 amino acids. The CDR3: CASSWDRAFSYEQYF. The CDR3 DNA is TGTGCCAGCAGTTGGGACAGGGCATTTTCCTACGAGCAGTACTTC.

This chain connects TRBV28 to TRBJ2-1, with a possible D match to TRBD2 (6 bases). Germline values: CDR1 MDHEN, CDR2 SYDVKM. V shed 9 bases and J shed 9 bases, with 18 bases lying between them. The CDR3 totals 13 residues. DNA of the CDR3: TGTGCCAGTTGGGGCGGACTGGGGGGTGAGCAGTTCTTC. Protein sequence: CASWGGLGGEQFF.

The chain combines TRBV7-2 with TRBJ2-7; D may be TRBD2 (5 bases). The CDR3 consists of 14 residues. Trimming left V 3 bases short and J 6 bases short, with 15 bases between. Germline CDR1 SGHTA, CDR2 FQGNSA. CDR3 region: CASSFRSSRGEQYF. The CDR3 nucleotides are TGTGCCAGCAGCTTTCGTTCCTCCCGGGGCGAGCAGTACTTC.

V is TRBV19 and J is TRBJ1-5; D gene ambiguous. The V gene lost 4 bases and the J gene lost 6 bases, with 13 bases spanning the gap. The CDR3 length is 14 residues. Germline CDR1 LNHDA, CDR2 SQIVND (reference sequence). The CDR3 reads CASSTRGLAQPQHF. The CDR3 DNA reads TGTGCCAGTAGTACTAGAGGGTTAGCTCAGCCCCAGCATTTT.

V is TRBV18 and J is TRBJ2-3, with 8 bases that match TRBD2. The germline V gene has CDR1 KGHSH and CDR2 LQKENI. The ends lost 4 bases at V and 5 bases at J; junction bases unmatched: 2. The CDR3 runs 13 residues. The CDR3 is CASSLGRGDTQYF. CDR3 DNA: TGTGCCAGCTCACTCGGGAGGGGAGATACGCAGTATTTT. Using reference TRBV18 and TRBJ2-3 for the parts outside the CDR3, the full variable domain is NAGVMQNPRHLVRRRGQEARLRCSPMKGHSHVYWYRQLPEEGLKFMVYLQKENIIDESGMPKERFSAEFPKEGPSILRIQQVVRGDSAAYFCASSLGRGDTQYFGPGTRLTVL.

The chain uses TRBV12-3 or TRBV12-4 and TRBJ1-2; D is unclear. V lost 6 bases and J lost 6, with 8 bases in between. The CDR3 runs 11 residues. This CDR3 is CASSPFNGYTF. The CDR3 DNA follows: TGTGCCAGCAGCCCATTTAATGGCTACACCTTC.

The CDR3 nucleotides read TGTGCCAGCGGAATAGATATAGAATCACCCCTCCACTTT. Amino acids: CASGIDIESPLHF. This chain joins TRBV28 and TRBJ1-6; no firm D call. The ends were cut back, 8 bases at V and 10 bases at J, with 15 bases in the middle. Germline V gives CDR1 MDHEN, CDR2 SYDVKM. The CDR3 runs 13 residues.

The CDR3 nucleotides are TGTGCCAGCACCCCGGAGACAGGGGACTATGGCTACACCTTC. It codes for CASTPETGDYGYTF. The V and J genes are TRBV3-1 (or the pseudogene TRBV3-2) and TRBJ1-2, with TRBD1 identical over 8 bases. Losses at the gene ends were 7 bases for V and 3 bases for J; bases not matched to a gene: 7. The germline V gene encodes CDR1 LGHDT and CDR2 YNNKEL (reference sequence). The CDR3 has 14 amino acids.

CDR3 in DNA: TGTGCCAGCAGCCCCGTAGGGGGGAACACTGAAGCTTTCTTT. Translation gives CASSPVGGNTEAFF. J is TRBJ1-1 and V is TRBV5-4; D possibly corresponds to TRBD1 (6 bases). With 4 bases removed from V and 1 base from J, the gap between germline ends came to 11 bases. This CDR3 has 14 amino acids. Germline CDR1 reads SGHNT; CDR2 reads YYREEE (reference sequence).